Sequencing of this T cell receptor (beta chain) was carried out in a study of T cells after yellow fever vaccination. Study findings and constraints: Reappearance after the booster was observed for most primary-vaccination clones (around 95% CD4, less than 90% CD8). FACS-sorted repertoires might harbor abundant contaminating clonotypes from the bulk population.

Generation of TCR cDNA used 5'RACE template switching (which added a universal primer site and UMIs). Each CDR3 protein gets one entry after TCRdb re-called the 5' RACE reads with MiXCR. This table holds about 310,000 distinct CDR3 sequences, approximately 3.9% found once. With 4 bases removed from V and 4 bases from J, the gap between germline ends came to 20 bases. This CDR3 spans 17 amino acids. Germline-derived CDR1 and CDR2 are MGHRA and YSYEKL. This clonotype was recorded at least ten times. The antigen is undetermined. The clonotype comes from a man younger than 35 who received the YFV17D yellow fever vaccine. This rearrangement joins TRBV4-1 to TRBJ2-1; perhaps TRBD1 as D (6 bases). The specimen comprised PBMCs, sampled on the day of the yellow fever booster vaccination. CDR3 sequence reads: CASSPGAGGGLYNEQFF. The CDR3 nucleotides are TGCGCCAGCAGCCCAGGGGCGGGTGGGGGATTGTACAATGAGCAGTTCTTC.